This T cell receptor (beta chain) was captured in a study of blood T cell repertoires in COVID-19. There are 13 residues in the CDR3. Trimming removed 3 bases from V and 3 bases from J, with 9 bases in between. The germline V gene has CDR1 SQVTM and CDR2 ANQGSEA. Using immunoSEQ multiplex PCR, the repertoire was profiled, and TCRdb retains in-frame clones only, with some absent. The sample carries fewer than 200,000 clones, roughly 86% recorded once. The TCR sequence derives from a woman older than 75 with COVID-19, enrolled during active disease. The V call is TRBV29-1, the J call TRBJ2-1, with a tentative D call TRBD2 (6 bases). The sequencing input was peripheral blood. The DNA of the CDR3 is TGCAGCGTTGAGGGCGGGAACTACAATGAGCAGTTCTTC. Amino acid sequence: CSVEGGNYNEQFF.